These T cell receptor beta chains were read from a single sample in a study of shared clonotypes between healthy human individuals. Data came from immunoSEQ multiplex PCR; TCRdb stores just in-frame clones and leaves some out. In the table there are 550,000 to 850,000 clones, over 65% of which are singletons. Sequencing was carried out using memory CD4+ T cells sorted from blood. The receptors were sampled from a woman aged 25 to 39 in good health. Both conserved end residues are part of each CDR3. The order of the fields is V gene, CDR3 length, D gene, clone size, J gene, CDR3 DNA, CDR3 protein. A D gene is named only where the DNA matches it firmly. Expanded clones get a size class; other rows say once, few or many, or leave the size out.

V gene: TRBV18; CDR3 length: 15; D gene: NA; clone size: NA; J gene: TRBJ1-2; CDR3 DNA: TGTGCCAGCTCACCACCGGGGTCGTATGACTATGGCTACACCTTC; CDR3 protein: CASSPPGSYDYGYTF
V gene: TRBV10-2; CDR3 length: 13; D gene: NA; clone size: NA; J gene: TRBJ2-5; CDR3 DNA: TGCGCCAGCAGTGGGGGACGGGACGAGACCCAGTACTTC; CDR3 protein: CASSGGRDETQYF
V gene: TRBV7-6; CDR3 length: 16; D gene: TRBD2; clone size: NA; J gene: TRBJ2-5; CDR3 DNA: TGTGCCAGCAGCTTGGGACTAGCGGGAGTAGGGGAGACCCAGTACTTC; CDR3 protein: CASSLGLAGVGETQYF
V gene: TRBV30; CDR3 length: 11; D gene: NA; clone size: NA; J gene: TRBJ2-3; CDR3 DNA: TGTGCCTGGAGTGTTACAGATACGCAGTATTTT; CDR3 protein: CAWSVTDTQYF
V gene: TRBV6-1; CDR3 length: 13; D gene: NA; clone size: NA; J gene: TRBJ2-7; CDR3 DNA: TGTGCCAGCAGTGGCGGCGGGAACTACGAGCAGTACTTC; CDR3 protein: CASSGGGNYEQYF
V gene: TRBV29-1; CDR3 length: 14; D gene: TRBD1; clone size: NA; J gene: TRBJ2-5; CDR3 DNA: TGCAGCGTTGGGGTGACAGGGAGAGGGGAGACCCAGTACTTC; CDR3 protein: CSVGVTGRGETQYF
V gene: TRBV5-1; CDR3 length: 15; D gene: NA; clone size: few; J gene: TRBJ1-1; CDR3 DNA: TGCGCCAGCAGAAAACAGGAGAACCCGAACACTGAAGCTTTCTTT; CDR3 protein: CASRKQENPNTEAFF
V gene: TRBV28; CDR3 length: 12; D gene: NA; clone size: NA; J gene: TRBJ1-5; CDR3 DNA: TGTGCCAGCAGTTCGAGTGATCAGCCCCAGCATTTT; CDR3 protein: CASSSSDQPQHF
V gene: TRBV6-1; CDR3 length: 14; D gene: NA; clone size: many; J gene: TRBJ2-7; CDR3 DNA: TGTGCCAGCAACTTGGACCCGTCATCCTACGAGCAGTACTTC; CDR3 protein: CASNLDPSSYEQYF
V gene: TRBV7-9; CDR3 length: 13; D gene: NA; clone size: few; J gene: TRBJ1-5; CDR3 DNA: TGTGCCAGCAGCCAAGATCCCGGCGGTCCCCAGCATTTT; CDR3 protein: CASSQDPGGPQHF
V gene: TRBV30; CDR3 length: 16; D gene: TRBD2; clone size: NA; J gene: TRBJ2-2; CDR3 DNA: TGTGCCTGGAGTGTACACCTAGCGGGCCGGACCGGGGAGCTGTTTTTT; CDR3 protein: CAWSVHLAGRTGELFF
V gene: TRBV27; CDR3 length: 15; D gene: TRBD2; clone size: NA; J gene: TRBJ2-1; CDR3 DNA: TGTGCCAGCAGTTCCCTTCGGCTAGCGGACAATGAGCAGTTCTTC; CDR3 protein: CASSSLRLADNEQFF
V gene: TRBV10-1; CDR3 length: 14; D gene: NA; clone size: once; J gene: TRBJ2-1; CDR3 DNA: TGCGCCAGCCTACCTCAGACACCCCCACATGAGCAGTTCTTC; CDR3 protein: CASLPQTPPHEQFF
V gene: TRBV2; CDR3 length: 15; D gene: TRBD1; clone size: NA; J gene: TRBJ2-2; CDR3 DNA: TGTGCCAGCAGGGGGACAGGGGCGAACACCGGGGAGCTGTTTTTT; CDR3 protein: CASRGTGANTGELFF
V gene: TRBV27; CDR3 length: 16; D gene: TRBD1; clone size: NA; J gene: TRBJ2-7; CDR3 DNA: TGTGCCAGCAGCCCTATAAAATGGACAGGGCTGAACGAGCAGTACTTC; CDR3 protein: CASSPIKWTGLNEQYF
V gene: TRBV28; CDR3 length: 13; D gene: NA; clone size: NA; J gene: TRBJ1-2; CDR3 DNA: TGTGCCAGCATGAGGACTTCTAACTATGGCTACACCTTC; CDR3 protein: CASMRTSNYGYTF
V gene: TRBV11-2; CDR3 length: 14; D gene: NA; clone size: NA; J gene: TRBJ2-3; CDR3 DNA: TGTGCCAGCAGCTTCTTGACCAGCACAGATACGCAGTATTTT; CDR3 protein: CASSFLTSTDTQYF
V gene: TRBV6-1; CDR3 length: 14; D gene: TRBD1; clone size: NA; J gene: TRBJ1-4; CDR3 DNA: TGTGCCAGCGAGTTAATACAGGGGGGTGAAAAACTGTTTTTT; CDR3 protein: CASELIQGGEKLFF
V gene: TRBV5-1; CDR3 length: 15; D gene: NA; clone size: few; J gene: TRBJ2-1; CDR3 DNA: TGCGCCAGCAGCCGGGACACCAGCTCCTACAATGAGCAGTTCTTC; CDR3 protein: CASSRDTSSYNEQFF
V gene: TRBV28; CDR3 length: 14; D gene: TRBD1; clone size: NA; J gene: TRBJ1-2; CDR3 DNA: TGTGCCAGCAGTCCGGGGGGACAGTACTATGGCTACACCTTC; CDR3 protein: CASSPGGQYYGYTF
V gene: TRBV6-4; CDR3 length: 13; D gene: NA; clone size: NA; J gene: TRBJ2-3; CDR3 DNA: TGTGCCAGCAGTGGGGGAAGCACAGATACGCAGTATTTT; CDR3 protein: CASSGGSTDTQYF
V gene: TRBV9; CDR3 length: 16; D gene: TRBD2; clone size: NA; J gene: TRBJ2-5; CDR3 DNA: TGTGCCAGCAGCACCTCATCCACTAGCGGGAGCCAGACCCAGTACTTC; CDR3 protein: CASSTSSTSGSQTQYF
V gene: TRBV7-7; CDR3 length: 15; D gene: NA; clone size: NA; J gene: TRBJ1-4; CDR3 DNA: TGTGCCAGCGCCTTGGAGCTAGGGAATAATGAAAAACTGTTTTTT; CDR3 protein: CASALELGNNEKLFF
V gene: TRBV6-6; CDR3 length: 12; D gene: NA; clone size: few; J gene: TRBJ1-2; CDR3 DNA: TGTGCCAGCAGTATTACTAACTATGGCTACACCTTC; CDR3 protein: CASSITNYGYTF
V gene: TRBV5-1; CDR3 length: 15; D gene: TRBD2; clone size: NA; J gene: TRBJ2-1; CDR3 DNA: TGCGCCAGCAGCTTGATAGCGGGATCCTACAATGAGCAGTTCTTC; CDR3 protein: CASSLIAGSYNEQFF
V gene: TRBV29-1; CDR3 length: 12; D gene: TRBD1; clone size: NA; J gene: TRBJ1-2; CDR3 DNA: TGCAGCGTGATGGACAGGGGGCTCGGCTACACCTTC; CDR3 protein: CSVMDRGLGYTF
V gene: TRBV4-2; CDR3 length: 13; D gene: NA; clone size: NA; J gene: TRBJ1-3; CDR3 DNA: TGTGCCAGCAGCCAAGAATTTAGGGACACCATATATTTT; CDR3 protein: CASSQEFRDTIYF
V gene: TRBV30; CDR3 length: 16; D gene: TRBD2; clone size: few; J gene: TRBJ2-1; CDR3 DNA: TGTGCCTGGAGTGTAGGGACTAGTTCCCCCTACAATGAGCAGTTCTTC; CDR3 protein: CAWSVGTSSPYNEQFF
V gene: TRBV15; CDR3 length: 16; D gene: NA; clone size: NA; J gene: TRBJ1-2; CDR3 DNA: TGTGCCACCAGCAAGAATCGCGGGGGAGTAGACTATGGCTACACCTTC; CDR3 protein: CATSKNRGGVDYGYTF